This T cell receptor (beta chain) was sequenced in a study of blood T cell repertoires in COVID-19. The overall study: From the United States, Italy and Spain came samples of acute and convalescent COVID-19.

The assay was immunoSEQ multiplex PCR, and TCRdb's table has in-frame clones only and misses some. The sample consists of around 130,000 clones, 85% to 90% of them appearing once. The CDR3 totals 21 residues. The chain couples TRBV21-1 to TRBJ2-3; TRBD2 was called by the table and not checked on the DNA. TRBV21-1 is shown as a pseudogene. Sequenced material: peripheral blood. This TCR derives from a man between 70 and 80 years old with active COVID-19. The CDR3 sequence is CASSKAFSGRAFIPPPDTQYF. In DNA, the CDR3 is TGTGCCAGCAGCAAAGCCTTTAGCGGGAGGGCCTTTATCCCCCCCCCAGATACGCAGTATTTT.